These 32 T cell receptor beta chains were all obtained from the same sample, sequenced in a study of shared clonotypes between healthy human individuals. Naive CD8 cells lacked CD45RO, underwent positive selection for CCR7 and left out terminally differentiated effector memory CD45RA+ cells. The protocol was immunoSEQ multiplex PCR, while the TCRdb copy is restricted to in-frame clones and leaves out a portion. The sample holds some 580,000 clones, roughly 98% seen once. The sequencing input was naive CD8+ T cells sorted from blood. The receptors stem from a man aged 25-45 years in good health.

J is TRBJ2-1 and V is TRBV14; D tentatively reads TRBD1 or TRBD2 (5 bases each). Germline V gene lookup returns CDR1 SGHDN and CDR2 FVKESK. The CDR3 is 18 amino acids. V lost 3 bases and J 0 bases, leaving 18 bases between the germline ends. DNA of the CDR3: TGTGCCAGCAGCCACCGATCAGAGGGACCGCACTCCTACAATGAGCAGTTCTTC. As protein: CASSHRSEGPHSYNEQFF. Variable domain in full (rest from reference TRBV14 and TRBJ2-1): EAGVTQFPSHSVIEKGQTVTLRCDPISGHDNLYWYRRVMGKEIKFLLHFVKESKQDESGMPNNRFLAERTGGTYSTLKVQPAELEDSGVYFCASSHRSEGPHSYNEQFFGPGTRLTVL.

The chain uses TRBV7-8 and TRBJ2-1; 8 nucleotides match TRBD2. Germline CDR1 and CDR2: SGHVS and FQNEAQ. The CDR3 extends over 15 amino acids. The trim removed 5 bases at V and 5 bases at J, leaving 8 bases unmatched. CDR3 sequence reads: CASSPSGTRDNEQFF. For the CDR3, the DNA is TGTGCCAGCAGCCCAAGCGGGACTAGGGACAATGAGCAGTTCTTC.

The chain employs TRBV28 and TRBJ2-4, with a weak D call TRBD1 (5 bases). V shed 6 bases and J shed 7 bases, with 31 bases lying between them. CDR1 is MDHEN and CDR2 is SYDVKM in the germline V gene. The length of the CDR3 is 19 residues. CDR3 region: CASSIGVAVTQGVWNIQYF. The CDR3 bases are TGTGCCAGCAGCATAGGGGTCGCGGTCACTCAAGGGGTGTGGAACATTCAGTACTTC.

The chain recombines TRBV28 with TRBJ1-1; a possible D gene is TRBD1 (5 bases). Germline CDR1 MDHEN, CDR2 SYDVKM. There are 14 residues in the CDR3. The germline V and J ends were trimmed by 9 bases and 0 bases, with 14 bases remaining between them. The CDR3 reads CASRQKKMNTEAFF. The CDR3 bases are TGTGCCAGTAGACAGAAGAAAATGAACACTGAAGCTTTCTTT.

This sequence joins TRBV4-3 and TRBJ2-7; 8 bases are a match to TRBD1. After removal of 4 bases from V and 5 bases from J, the junction contained 4 bases not matched to a gene. The CDR3 is 13 residues long. Germline assignment: CDR1 LGHNA and CDR2 YSLEER. The CDR3 region is CASSPGQGDEQYF. The CDR3, as DNA: TGCGCCAGCAGCCCCGGACAGGGAGACGAGCAGTACTTC.

The chain couples TRBV7-2 to TRBJ2-1; D uncertain. CDR1 and CDR2 from the germline V gene are SGHTA and FQGNSA. Between the trimmed V and J ends, which lost 2 bases and 7 bases, there was a span of 12 bases. The length of the CDR3 is 14 residues. This CDR3 is CASSLSNTENEQFF. The CDR3 DNA follows: TGTGCCAGCAGCTTATCTAATACAGAGAATGAGCAGTTCTTC.

The chain couples TRBV7-9 to TRBJ2-5; perhaps D is TRBD1 or TRBD2 (5 bases each). The V end lost 3 bases, the J end lost 1 base, and 24 bases lay between the germline ends. The CDR3 loop spans 19 amino acids. The germline V gene has CDR1 SEHNR and CDR2 FQNEAQ (reference sequence). CDR3 loop: CASSFIVSRDQRFQETQYF. Written as DNA, the CDR3 is TGTGCCAGCAGCTTCATAGTATCTAGGGACCAGCGTTTCCAAGAGACCCAGTACTTC. Full variable domain (missing parts from reference TRBV7-9 and TRBJ2-5): DTGVSQNPRHKITKRGQNVTFRCDPISEHNRLYWYRQTLGQGPEFLTYFQNEAQLEKSRLLSDRFSAERPKGSFSTLEIQRTEQGDSAMYLCASSFIVSRDQRFQETQYFGPGTRLLVL.

V is TRBV2 and J is TRBJ2-6, with a tentative D call TRBD1 (6 bases). Deletions cut 2 bases from V and 1 base from J, with 18 bases between. Per germline, CDR1 SNHLY and CDR2 FYNNEI. The CDR3 is made up of 19 amino acids. Here the CDR3 reads CASSETLGTLPSGANVLTF. In nucleotides, the CDR3 is TGTGCCAGCAGTGAAACCCTCGGGACATTACCTTCTGGGGCCAACGTCCTGACTTTC.

The V gene is TRBV19, the J gene TRBJ2-7; D call uncertain. The CDR3 runs 11 residues. Germline values: CDR1 LNHDA, CDR2 SQIVND (reference sequence). V was shortened by 8 bases and J by 0 bases, with 5 bases between the two germline ends. CDR3 in amino acids: CASGSSYEQYF. The CDR3 DNA sequence: TGTGCCAGTGGAAGCTCCTACGAGCAGTACTTC.

This rearrangement joins TRBV28 to TRBJ1-1, with D hard to call. Germline V gene data show CDR1 as MDHEN and CDR2 as SYDVKM. The length of the CDR3 is 14 residues. Between the trimmed V and J ends, which lost 3 bases and 7 bases, there was a span of 15 bases. CDR3 amino acids: CASSFLRTYDEAFF. CDR3 sequence (DNA): TGTGCCAGCAGTTTTCTCCGGACGTATGATGAAGCTTTCTTT. Full variable domain (remainder filled in from reference TRBV28 and TRBJ1-1): DVKVTQSSRYLVKRTGEKVFLECVQDMDHENMFWYRQDPGLGLRLIYFSYDVKMKEKGDIPEGYSVSREKKERFSLILESASTNQTSMYLCASSFLRTYDEAFFGQGTRLTVV.

CDR3 DNA: TGTGCCAGCAGTTACCGACAAGACAGGAACAATGAGCAGTTCTTC. As protein: CASSYRQDRNNEQFF. The J gene is TRBJ2-1, the V gene TRBV6-5; D is perhaps TRBD1 (6 bases). CDR1 is MNHEY, CDR2 SVGAGI, per germline. The V end lost 2 bases, the J end lost 5 bases, and 13 bases lay between the germline ends. The CDR3 length is 15 residues.

V is TRBV7-2 and J is TRBJ2-1, with D uncertain. CDR1 is SGHTA and CDR2 is FQGNSA in the germline V gene. V lost 1 base, J lost 4 bases, and 5 bases lay in between. The CDR3 spans 13 residues. The CDR3 region is CASSLDVYNEQFF. DNA of the CDR3: TGTGCCAGCAGCTTAGACGTATACAATGAGCAGTTCTTC. The whole variable domain, remainder taken from reference TRBV7-2 and TRBJ2-1, is GAGVSQSPSNKVTEKGKDVELRCDPISGHTALYWYRQSLGQGLEFLIYFQGNSAPDKSGLPSDRFSAERTGGSVSTLTIQRTQQEDSAVYLCASSLDVYNEQFFGPGTRLTVL.

This chain joins TRBV6-5 and TRBJ2-3, with D perhaps matching TRBD1 (5 bases). Germline V lookup: CDR1 MNHEY, CDR2 SVGAGI. This CDR3 has 13 amino acids. With 5 bases removed from V and 9 bases from J, the gap between germline ends came to 15 bases. The CDR3 nucleotides read TGTGCCAGCAGTCCGCCCAGGGCAGGCACGCAGTATTTT. Translating gives CASSPPRAGTQYF.

The J gene is TRBJ1-5, the V gene TRBV2; D may be TRBD1 (5 bases). CDR1 SNHLY and CDR2 FYNNEI come from the germline V gene. With 4 bases removed from V and 6 bases from J, the gap between germline ends came to 10 bases. CDR3 length: 13 residues. The CDR3 coding sequence is TGTGCCAGCAGTGTTTCGGGGGGTCAGCCCCAGCATTTT. Protein product: CASSVSGGQPQHF.

The sample holds one count of this clone. The CDR3: CASSLVGGSRATLTEAFF. The DNA of the CDR3 is TGTGCCAGCAGCTTAGTAGGAGGCTCGCGGGCAACTCTCACTGAAGCTTTCTTT. The rearrangement uses TRBV7-9 and TRBJ1-1; D unresolved. The length of the CDR3 is 18 residues. Germline V gene data show CDR1 as SEHNR and CDR2 as FQNEAQ (reference sequence). Between the trimmed V and J ends, which lost 1 base and 4 bases, there was a span of 22 bases. The full variable domain, in which reference TRBV7-9 and TRBJ1-1 provide the parts outside the CDR3, is DTGVSQNPRHKITKRGQNVTFRCDPISEHNRLYWYRQTLGQGPEFLTYFQNEAQLEKSRLLSDRFSAERPKGSFSTLEIQRTEQGDSAMYLCASSLVGGSRATLTEAFFGQGTRLTVV.

Regarding this clone: The sample carries other DNA sequences with the same CDR3. CDR3 in DNA: TGTGCCAGCAGCTGGACCGGAGAGCAGTACTTC. Protein product: CASSWTGEQYF. The chain uses TRBV5-6 and TRBJ2-7; D uncertain. The CDR3 extends over 11 amino acids. V lost 3 bases, J lost 7 bases, and 8 bases lay in between. CDR1 is SGHDT and CDR2 is YYEEEE in the germline V gene.

V and J are TRBV7-9 and TRBJ2-2; D unresolved. The CDR3 totals 16 residues. V lost 8 bases, J lost 1 base, and 17 bases lay in between. Germline assignment: CDR1 SEHNR and CDR2 FQNEAQ (reference sequence). In DNA, the CDR3 is TGTGCCAGCTGGCCCCCTCGGACGGAGAACACCGGGGAGCTGTTTTTT. Translation: CASWPPRTENTGELFF.

The V call is TRBV27, the J call TRBJ2-7; 9 bases are a match to TRBD1. Losses at the gene ends were 9 bases for V and 4 bases for J; bases not matched to a gene: 10. This CDR3 has 14 residues. Germline loops: CDR1 MNHEY, CDR2 SMNVEV (reference sequence). CDR3 in amino acids: CASCSGTGRYEQYF. The CDR3 bases are TGTGCCAGTTGCTCCGGGACAGGGAGGTACGAGCAGTACTTC.

CDR3 nucleotide sequence: TGTGCCAGCATAGGGGGGAGGAGCGATGAGCAGTTCTTC. This sequence encodes CASIGGRSDEQFF. The chain couples TRBV2 to TRBJ2-1; either TRBD1 or TRBD2 may fit D (6 bases each). The CDR3 runs 13 residues. Germline CDR1 and CDR2: SNHLY and FYNNEI. Trimming took off 7 bases at V and 8 bases at J, with 15 bases between the two ends.

The V call is TRBV7-8, the J call TRBJ2-5; TRBD2 matches 10 bases. CDR3 size: 16 residues. V gave up 7 bases and J gave up 4 bases; unmatched junction bases: 12. CDR1 and CDR2 from the germline V gene are SGHVS and FQNEAQ. The CDR3 loop is CASTRILAGEGETQYF. In nucleotides, the CDR3 is TGTGCCAGCACCCGAATCCTAGCGGGAGAGGGAGAGACCCAGTACTTC.

The chain recombines TRBV9 with TRBJ2-3, with 8 bases lining up with TRBD2. Germline loops: CDR1 SGDLS, CDR2 YYNGEE. J was trimmed by 7 bases and V by 0 bases; bases with no gene match: 10. There are 16 residues in the CDR3. The CDR3: CASSVEVSGIRNTQYF. Written as DNA, the CDR3 is TGTGCCAGCAGCGTAGAGGTTAGCGGGATTAGGAATACGCAGTATTTT. The whole variable domain, filled in from reference TRBV9 and TRBJ2-3, reads DSGVTQTPKHLITATGQRVTLRCSPRSGDLSVYWYQQSLDQGLQFLIQYYNGEERAKGNILERFSAQQFPDLHSELNLSSLELGDSALYFCASSVEVSGIRNTQYFGPGTRLTVL.

The chain recombines TRBV6-1 with TRBJ1-1; tentative D call: TRBD1 (5 bases). The CDR3 runs to 17 residues. Germline values: CDR1 MNHNS, CDR2 SASEGT. Trimming removed 3 bases from V and 1 base from J, with 18 bases in between. DNA for the CDR3: TGTGCCAGCAGTGATAGTTCTGGGGCAGCCCAGAACACTGAAGCTTTCTTT. Residues: CASSDSSGAAQNTEAFF.

The V and J genes are TRBV2 and TRBJ2-7, with 7 bases aligning to TRBD1. V lost 6 bases and J lost 1; bases outside the gene matches: 9. The CDR3 contains 15 residues. CDR1 and CDR2 from the germline V gene are SNHLY and FYNNEI. The CDR3 coding sequence is TGTGCCAGCAGCTCGGACAGGTGGGGGTCCTACGAGCAGTACTTC. As protein: CASSSDRWGSYEQYF. The whole variable domain, filled in from reference TRBV2 and TRBJ2-7, reads EPEVTQTPSHQVTQMGQEVILRCVPISNHLYFYWYRQILGQKVEFLVSFYNNEISEKSEIFDDQFSVERPDGSNFTLKIRSTKLEDSAMYFCASSSDRWGSYEQYFGPGTRLTVT.

This chain uses TRBV7-2 with TRBJ1-3; D is uncertain. This CDR3 contains 15 residues. Trimming took 5 bases from V and 0 from J, leaving 11 bases between them. CDR1 is SGHTA and CDR2 is FQGNSA in the germline V gene. The DNA for the CDR3 is TGTGCCAGCAGCGCCGGCGGAAGCTCTGGAAACACCATATATTTT. Protein sequence: CASSAGGSSGNTIYF.

This sequence joins TRBV19 and TRBJ2-7; 8 bases align to TRBD2. The CDR3 is 14 residues long. CDR1 LNHDA and CDR2 SQIVND come from the germline V gene (reference sequence). With V trimmed by 0 bases and J by 6 bases, 4 bases remained unmatched. The CDR3 is CASSIEAGVPEQYF. In nucleotides, the CDR3 is TGTGCCAGTAGTATAGAAGCGGGAGTCCCCGAGCAGTACTTC.

This chain connects TRBV27 to TRBJ2-7; TRBD1 matches 10 bases. J gave up 2 bases and V 5 bases, and 9 bases lay outside the gene matches. The CDR3 contains 16 residues. Germline values: CDR1 MNHEY, CDR2 SMNVEV (reference sequence). This chain's CDR3 is CASSPNRDRGTYEQYF. The CDR3 nucleotides are TGTGCCAGCAGTCCGAATAGGGACAGGGGCACCTACGAGCAGTACTTC.

This chain connects TRBV27 to TRBJ2-5; D gene uncertain. Germline V gene sequence: CDR1 MNHEY, CDR2 SMNVEV (reference sequence). The germline V and J ends were trimmed by 3 bases and 6 bases, with 5 bases remaining between them. CDR3 length equals 11 residues. The CDR3 DNA follows: TGTGCCAGCAGTTTTGGAAAGACCCAGTACTTC. Its protein is CASSFGKTQYF.

The sample holds one count of this clone. The chain uses TRBV4-1 and TRBJ2-7; 7 nucleotides match TRBD2. V lost 3 bases, J lost 5 bases, and 10 bases stayed unmatched. CDR3 length: 15 residues. The germline V gene has CDR1 MGHRA and CDR2 YSYEKL. The CDR3 here is CASSHPGTTLDEQYF. The DNA of the CDR3 is TGCGCCAGCAGCCATCCTGGGACTACTTTGGACGAGCAGTACTTC.

This chain links TRBV5-4 with TRBJ2-1; 7 bases are a match to TRBD2. The CDR3 covers 16 residues. V lost 5 bases to trimming and J lost 3 bases; unmatched junction nucleotides: 11. Germline CDR1 and CDR2: SGHNT and YYREEE (reference sequence). DNA of the CDR3: TGTGCCAGCAGTGACCTAGTCGCGGGAGTCTACAATGAGCAGTTCTTC. This encodes CASSDLVAGVYNEQFF. The variable domain in full, completed from reference TRBV5-4 and TRBJ2-1, reads ETGVTQSPTHLIKTRGQQVTLRCSSQSGHNTVSWYQQALGQGPQFIFQYYREEENGRGNFPPRFSGLQFPNYSSELNVNALELDDSALYLCASSDLVAGVYNEQFFGPGTRLTVL.

This chain uses TRBV2 with TRBJ1-1; D ambiguous. The CDR3 is 11 amino acids. Trimming stripped 10 bases from V and 11 bases from J, with 17 bases between. Germline V lookup: CDR1 SNHLY, CDR2 FYNNEI. The CDR3 reads CATLGRGTAFF. CDR3 sequence (DNA): TGTGCCACCCTCGGACGGGGTACGGCTTTCTTT.

V usage is TRBV6-5 and J usage is TRBJ2-7; 8 nucleotides align to TRBD1. Per the germline V gene, CDR1 is MNHEY and CDR2 is SVGAGI. The J segment lost 4 bases and the V segment lost 6 bases, leaving 5 bases of the junction unmatched. The CDR3 is made up of 13 amino acids. DNA of the CDR3: TGTGCCAGCAGCCAACAGGGGGGTTACGAGCAGTACTTC. Protein product: CASSQQGGYEQYF.

Remarks on this clone: In the same sample, other DNA sequences code for this CDR3. The genes are TRBV27 and TRBJ2-7, with 11 positions matching TRBD1. The V and J ends lost 4 bases and 2 bases, in that order; junction bases with no gene match: 4. The CDR3 runs to 15 residues. Germline V gene lookup returns CDR1 MNHEY and CDR2 SMNVEV (reference sequence). In DNA form, the CDR3 reads TGTGCCAGCAGTTCTCCGGGACAGGGGGCCTACGAGCAGTACTTC. Protein product: CASSSPGQGAYEQYF.